A selection of T cell receptor beta chains follows, all from one sample in a study of OX40 agonist ivuxolimab in advanced cancers. Assay: immunoSEQ multiplex PCR; the TCRdb copy retains only in-frame clones and omits some. The sample comprises more than 40,000 clones, roughly 80% of which are singletons, and approximately 24% rests with the top ten. The specimen comprised CD4+ or CD8+ T cells sorted from blood, sampled in a trial of the OX40 agonist ivuxolimab. These receptors all stem from an adult with an advanced solid tumor such as melanoma, head and neck, liver or kidney cancer. CDR3s include the opening cysteine and the closing phenylalanine or tryptophan. D genes are given only for firm matches. Clone size is shown for a subset of rows, as once, few, many or a class of expanded clone.

J gene: TRBJ2-3
V gene: TRBV29-1
D gene: .
clone size: .
CDR3 DNA: TGCAGCGTCGTAGACGGGGCGTGGGGATCGGATTTT
CDR3 protein: CSVVDGAWGSDF

J gene: TRBJ2-7
V gene: TRBV5-1
D gene: .
clone size: .
CDR3 DNA: TGCGCCAGCAGCTTTGCCCCAACTAGCCTTGGGGCGGGATCTAGCGAGCAGTACTTC
CDR3 protein: CASSFAPTSLGAGSSEQYF

J gene: TRBJ2-1
V gene: TRBV27
D gene: .
clone size: .
CDR3 DNA: TGTGCCAGCAGTTTTTCCCTCCTGAATGAGCAGTTCTTC
CDR3 protein: CASSFSLLNEQFF

J gene: TRBJ2-7
V gene: TRBV27
D gene: TRBD2
clone size: .
CDR3 DNA: TGTGCCAGCAGTTTTTTCGGCGGGGGGGCCTACGAGCAGTACTTC
CDR3 protein: CASSFFGGGAYEQYF

J gene: TRBJ2-1
V gene: TRBV29-1
D gene: .
clone size: .
CDR3 DNA: TGCAGCGTTGTGATGGGAGGGGGACTAAGGTTCCATGAGCAGTTCTTC
CDR3 protein: CSVVMGGGLRFHEQFF

J gene: TRBJ2-7
V gene: TRBV5-5
D gene: TRBD2
clone size: .
CDR3 DNA: TGTGCCAGCAGCTTGAATAGCGGGATCTACGAGCAGTACTTC
CDR3 protein: CASSLNSGIYEQYF

J gene: TRBJ1-4
V gene: TRBV21-1
D gene: .
clone size: .
CDR3 DNA: TGTGCCAGTAATAAGGGACACATATCTGAAAAACTGTTTTTT
CDR3 protein: CASNKGHISEKLFF

J gene: TRBJ2-3
V gene: TRBV7-9
D gene: TRBD1
clone size: .
CDR3 DNA: TGTGCCAGCAGCACCTCGACAGGGTCCGCAGATACGCAGTATTTT
CDR3 protein: CASSTSTGSADTQYF

J gene: TRBJ2-1
V gene: TRBV27
D gene: .
clone size: .
CDR3 DNA: TGTGCCACCCGAGTGGGACCCTCCTACAATGAGCAGTTCTTC
CDR3 protein: CATRVGPSYNEQFF

J gene: TRBJ1-4
V gene: TRBV5-4
D gene: TRBD1
clone size: once
CDR3 DNA: TGTGCCAGCAGTTTTATGACAGGGGCGACTGAAAAACTGTTTTTT
CDR3 protein: CASSFMTGATEKLFF

J gene: TRBJ1-4
V gene: TRBV7-9
D gene: .
clone size: .
CDR3 DNA: TGTGCCAGCAGCTCGCCATTAAGGGCTTCAACTAATGAAAAACTGTTTTTT
CDR3 protein: CASSSPLRASTNEKLFF

J gene: TRBJ1-1
V gene: TRBV11-2
D gene: .
clone size: few
CDR3 DNA: TGTGCCAGCAGCCCCCGGAGGGGGTGGACTGAAGCTTTCTTT
CDR3 protein: CASSPRRGWTEAFF

J gene: TRBJ1-5
V gene: TRBV7-9
D gene: .
clone size: .
CDR3 DNA: TGTGCCAGCAGCTCCGGCGGGGGGCCCCAGCATTTT
CDR3 protein: CASSSGGGPQHF

J gene: TRBJ2-2
V gene: TRBV7-3
D gene: TRBD2
clone size: .
CDR3 DNA: TGTGCCAGCAGCTTAAACGGACTAGCGAACACCGGGGAGCTGTTTTTT
CDR3 protein: CASSLNGLANTGELFF

J gene: TRBJ2-7
V gene: TRBV4-1
D gene: TRBD2
clone size: .
CDR3 DNA: TGCGCCAGCAGCCTGAGGACTAGCGGGAGGTACGAGCAGTACTTC
CDR3 protein: CASSLRTSGRYEQYF

J gene: TRBJ2-1
V gene: TRBV5-4
D gene: .
clone size: .
CDR3 DNA: TGTGCCAGCAGCATGACAAATTTCGATGAGCAGTTCTTC
CDR3 protein: CASSMTNFDEQFF

J gene: TRBJ2-7
V gene: TRBV30
D gene: TRBD1
clone size: .
CDR3 DNA: TGTGCCTGGAGTGTAAGTTCGATCGGGGACAGCTCCTACGAGCAGTACTTC
CDR3 protein: CAWSVSSIGDSSYEQYF

J gene: TRBJ1-5
V gene: TRBV5-6
D gene: .
clone size: .
CDR3 DNA: TGTGCCAGCAGCCAGGGGTTATTAAATCAGCCCCAGCATTTT
CDR3 protein: CASSQGLLNQPQHF

J gene: TRBJ1-2
V gene: TRBV30
D gene: TRBD1
clone size: .
CDR3 DNA: TGTGCCTGGATTGCAGGGGGGGTCGCTAACTATGGCTACACCTTC
CDR3 protein: CAWIAGGVANYGYTF

J gene: TRBJ1-2
V gene: TRBV5-6
D gene: .
clone size: .
CDR3 DNA: TGTGCCAGCAGCTCGCCCTCCTCGGCTAACTATGGCTACACCTTC
CDR3 protein: CASSSPSSANYGYTF

J gene: TRBJ2-7
V gene: TRBV7-9
D gene: .
clone size: .
CDR3 DNA: TGTGCCAGCAGTTCCCCGGGAACCGGCGAGCAGTACTTC
CDR3 protein: CASSSPGTGEQYF

J gene: TRBJ2-2
V gene: TRBV4-1
D gene: .
clone size: once
CDR3 DNA: TGCGCCAGCAGCCAAGAGGGGGCAGGGCCCGGGGAGCTGTTTTTT
CDR3 protein: CASSQEGAGPGELFF

J gene: TRBJ2-1
V gene: TRBV7-9
D gene: TRBD2
clone size: once
CDR3 DNA: TGTGCCAGCAGCGGGGGACTAGCGGGAGGGATGAGCTACAATGAGCAGTTCTTC
CDR3 protein: CASSGGLAGGMSYNEQFF

J gene: TRBJ1-5
V gene: TRBV27
D gene: .
clone size: .
CDR3 DNA: TGTGCCAGCAGTTTGACGGGGGCGGGCCAGCCCCAGCATTTT
CDR3 protein: CASSLTGAGQPQHF

J gene: TRBJ2-3
V gene: TRBV11-2
D gene: .
clone size: .
CDR3 DNA: TGTGCCAGCAGCTTATGGACACCAGATACGCAGTATTTT
CDR3 protein: CASSLWTPDTQYF

J gene: TRBJ1-6
V gene: TRBV6-5
D gene: .
clone size: .
CDR3 DNA: TGTGCCAGCAGTCGACAGCCTTATTCACCCCTCCACTTT
CDR3 protein: CASSRQPYSPLHF

J gene: TRBJ1-3
V gene: TRBV25-1
D gene: .
clone size: .
CDR3 DNA: TGTGCCAGCAGTGAGGGCCTCCGTCTCTCTGGAAACACCATATATTTT
CDR3 protein: CASSEGLRLSGNTIYF

J gene: TRBJ2-7
V gene: TRBV4-1
D gene: TRBD2
clone size: .
CDR3 DNA: TGCGCCAGCAGCCATGTTAGCGGGCTCAGCTCCTACGAGCAGTACTTC
CDR3 protein: CASSHVSGLSSYEQYF

J gene: TRBJ2-2
V gene: TRBV27
D gene: .
clone size: .
CDR3 DNA: TGTGCCAGCAGGTTGCAGCCCGGGCCGGGTCCCGGGGAGCTGTTTTTT
CDR3 protein: CASRLQPGPGPGELFF

J gene: TRBJ2-5
V gene: TRBV7-3
D gene: .
clone size: few
CDR3 DNA: TGTGCCAGCAGCCCCTATGGGACCCAAGAGACCCAGTACTTC
CDR3 protein: CASSPYGTQETQYF

J gene: TRBJ2-7
V gene: TRBV7-8
D gene: TRBD1
clone size: .
CDR3 DNA: TGTGCCAGCAGCCTGAAGGGACAGCGGCTTTCCTCCTACGAGCAGTACTTC
CDR3 protein: CASSLKGQRLSSYEQYF

J gene: TRBJ1-1
V gene: TRBV7-9
D gene: TRBD1
clone size: .
CDR3 DNA: TGTGCCAGCAGCTTACCCGATCGAGAGACAGGGGGGAACACTGAAGCTTTCTTT
CDR3 protein: CASSLPDRETGGNTEAFF

J gene: TRBJ1-1
V gene: TRBV21-1
D gene: .
clone size: .
CDR3 DNA: TGTGCCAGCAGCAAAGGGGGACAGGGTGACACTGAAGCTTTCTTT
CDR3 protein: CASSKGGQGDTEAFF

J gene: TRBJ1-1
V gene: TRBV27
D gene: .
clone size: .
CDR3 DNA: TGTGCCAGCAGTTTAGGGTCGGGGGTGACCACTGAAGCTTTCTTT
CDR3 protein: CASSLGSGVTTEAFF

J gene: TRBJ2-1
V gene: TRBV21-1
D gene: .
clone size: .
CDR3 DNA: TGTGCCAGGACATTAGCATCCCCCTACAATGAGCAGTTCTTC
CDR3 protein: CARTLASPYNEQFF

J gene: TRBJ1-2
V gene: TRBV7-9
D gene: .
clone size: .
CDR3 DNA: TGTGCCAGCAGCTTTGCCGAAGGCTACACCTTC
CDR3 protein: CASSFAEGYTF

J gene: TRBJ2-3
V gene: TRBV21-1
D gene: .
clone size: .
CDR3 DNA: TGTGCCAGCACCTCTATCTCGAACAAAGGGAGCACAGATACGCAGTATTTT
CDR3 protein: CASTSISNKGSTDTQYF

J gene: TRBJ2-7
V gene: TRBV9
D gene: .
clone size: .
CDR3 DNA: TGTGCCAGCAGCGCTCCTTCCTCAGGGGACGAGCAGTACTTC
CDR3 protein: CASSAPSSGDEQYF

J gene: TRBJ1-4
V gene: TRBV5-1
D gene: .
clone size: .
CDR3 DNA: TGCGCCAGCAGCACCGGGACGATCGATGAAAAACTGTTTTTT
CDR3 protein: CASSTGTIDEKLFF

J gene: TRBJ2-7
V gene: TRBV7-9
D gene: .
clone size: few
CDR3 DNA: TGTGCCAGCAGCCACGGACAGGGACTAAACGAGCAGTACTTC
CDR3 protein: CASSHGQGLNEQYF

J gene: TRBJ1-5
V gene: TRBV30
D gene: .
clone size: .
CDR3 DNA: TGTGCCTGGAGCGACCGGAGACCCTTTGGTGGTCAGCCCCAGCATTTT
CDR3 protein: CAWSDRRPFGGQPQHF

J gene: TRBJ1-2
V gene: TRBV10-3
D gene: .
clone size: .
CDR3 DNA: TGTGCCATCAGTGATATAGGGACGTCAGCGGATGGCTACACCTTC
CDR3 protein: CAISDIGTSADGYTF

J gene: TRBJ1-4
V gene: TRBV7-9
D gene: .
clone size: .
CDR3 DNA: TGTGCCAGCAGCATAGGACCTAGGGTGTTTTTT
CDR3 protein: CASSIGPRVFF

J gene: TRBJ2-7
V gene: TRBV5-4
D gene: .
clone size: once
CDR3 DNA: TGTGCCAGCAGTGACGGACCCCTAAACGAGCAGTACTTC
CDR3 protein: CASSDGPLNEQYF

J gene: TRBJ2-7
V gene: TRBV19
D gene: .
clone size: once
CDR3 DNA: TGTGCCAGTAGTATAGGGGGGGCCTCCTACGAGCAGTACTTC
CDR3 protein: CASSIGGASYEQYF

J gene: TRBJ1-2
V gene: TRBV7-9
D gene: TRBD1
clone size: once
CDR3 DNA: TGTGCCAGCAGTCGACAGGGAGGAGGCTACACCTTC
CDR3 protein: CASSRQGGGYTF

J gene: TRBJ1-1
V gene: TRBV19
D gene: .
clone size: .
CDR3 DNA: TGTGCCAGTAGTATTTTGGCAGGTTTGGACACTGAAGCTTTCTTT
CDR3 protein: CASSILAGLDTEAFF

J gene: TRBJ2-5
V gene: TRBV19
D gene: .
clone size: .
CDR3 DNA: TGTGCCAGTAGTATAGACGGCTCCTATCAAGAGACCCAGTACTTC
CDR3 protein: CASSIDGSYQETQYF

J gene: TRBJ2-7
V gene: TRBV27
D gene: .
clone size: .
CDR3 DNA: TGTGCCAGCAGTTTAAGGTTAACCTACGAGCAGTACTTC
CDR3 protein: CASSLRLTYEQYF

J gene: TRBJ1-1
V gene: TRBV28
D gene: .
clone size: .
CDR3 DNA: TGTGCCAGCATGGGGAATATGAACACTGAAGCTTTCTTT
CDR3 protein: CASMGNMNTEAFF

J gene: TRBJ2-7
V gene: TRBV7-2
D gene: TRBD2
clone size: medium-sized
CDR3 DNA: TGTGCCAGCAGCTTAGTAGTTAGCGGGGGGTTCTACGAGCAGTACTTC
CDR3 protein: CASSLVVSGGFYEQYF

J gene: TRBJ2-1
V gene: TRBV7-3
D gene: .
clone size: .
CDR3 DNA: TGTGCCAGCAGCTTAAGGAACTACAATGAGCAGTTCTTC
CDR3 protein: CASSLRNYNEQFF

J gene: TRBJ2-5
V gene: TRBV29-1
D gene: TRBD1
clone size: .
CDR3 DNA: TGCAGCGACTGGCGAGTAGGTCGGACAGGGGGCTTGGAGACCCAGTACTTC
CDR3 protein: CSDWRVGRTGGLETQYF

J gene: TRBJ2-7
V gene: TRBV7-6
D gene: TRBD1
clone size: .
CDR3 DNA: TGTGCCAGCAGCTCGATGAACAGGGGGAGCGAGCAGTACTTC
CDR3 protein: CASSSMNRGSEQYF

J gene: TRBJ2-2
V gene: TRBV5-1
D gene: TRBD1
clone size: once
CDR3 DNA: TGCGCCAGCAGCTTAACAGGGGTTCACACCGGGGAGCTGTTTTTT
CDR3 protein: CASSLTGVHTGELFF